The clone carrying this TCR beta chain came up once. These data are taken from a study of PD-1 blockade in classical Hodgkin lymphoma. All patients relapsed after autologous stem cell transplantation, and brentuximab vedotin exposure varied. Clones were read by immunoSEQ multiplex PCR, and TCRdb kept only the in-frame ones, dropping some. Here the sample spans approximately 90,000 clones, nearly 95% being singletons. The material sequenced was peripheral blood mononuclear cells (PBMCs), taken before the second cycle of nivolumab. The clonotype was recovered from a human donor with classical Hodgkin lymphoma.

CDR3 coding DNA: TGCGCCAGCAGCTTGTACGGGACAAGCAGGTACGAGCAGTACTTC. Translation gives CASSLYGTSRYEQYF. The chain carries TRBV5-1 and TRBJ2-7, with D perhaps matching TRBD1 (6 bases). The CDR3 runs to 15 residues. CDR1 is SGHRS, CDR2 YFSETQ, per germline. Trimming cost V 1 base and J 4 bases, with 15 bases left between them.